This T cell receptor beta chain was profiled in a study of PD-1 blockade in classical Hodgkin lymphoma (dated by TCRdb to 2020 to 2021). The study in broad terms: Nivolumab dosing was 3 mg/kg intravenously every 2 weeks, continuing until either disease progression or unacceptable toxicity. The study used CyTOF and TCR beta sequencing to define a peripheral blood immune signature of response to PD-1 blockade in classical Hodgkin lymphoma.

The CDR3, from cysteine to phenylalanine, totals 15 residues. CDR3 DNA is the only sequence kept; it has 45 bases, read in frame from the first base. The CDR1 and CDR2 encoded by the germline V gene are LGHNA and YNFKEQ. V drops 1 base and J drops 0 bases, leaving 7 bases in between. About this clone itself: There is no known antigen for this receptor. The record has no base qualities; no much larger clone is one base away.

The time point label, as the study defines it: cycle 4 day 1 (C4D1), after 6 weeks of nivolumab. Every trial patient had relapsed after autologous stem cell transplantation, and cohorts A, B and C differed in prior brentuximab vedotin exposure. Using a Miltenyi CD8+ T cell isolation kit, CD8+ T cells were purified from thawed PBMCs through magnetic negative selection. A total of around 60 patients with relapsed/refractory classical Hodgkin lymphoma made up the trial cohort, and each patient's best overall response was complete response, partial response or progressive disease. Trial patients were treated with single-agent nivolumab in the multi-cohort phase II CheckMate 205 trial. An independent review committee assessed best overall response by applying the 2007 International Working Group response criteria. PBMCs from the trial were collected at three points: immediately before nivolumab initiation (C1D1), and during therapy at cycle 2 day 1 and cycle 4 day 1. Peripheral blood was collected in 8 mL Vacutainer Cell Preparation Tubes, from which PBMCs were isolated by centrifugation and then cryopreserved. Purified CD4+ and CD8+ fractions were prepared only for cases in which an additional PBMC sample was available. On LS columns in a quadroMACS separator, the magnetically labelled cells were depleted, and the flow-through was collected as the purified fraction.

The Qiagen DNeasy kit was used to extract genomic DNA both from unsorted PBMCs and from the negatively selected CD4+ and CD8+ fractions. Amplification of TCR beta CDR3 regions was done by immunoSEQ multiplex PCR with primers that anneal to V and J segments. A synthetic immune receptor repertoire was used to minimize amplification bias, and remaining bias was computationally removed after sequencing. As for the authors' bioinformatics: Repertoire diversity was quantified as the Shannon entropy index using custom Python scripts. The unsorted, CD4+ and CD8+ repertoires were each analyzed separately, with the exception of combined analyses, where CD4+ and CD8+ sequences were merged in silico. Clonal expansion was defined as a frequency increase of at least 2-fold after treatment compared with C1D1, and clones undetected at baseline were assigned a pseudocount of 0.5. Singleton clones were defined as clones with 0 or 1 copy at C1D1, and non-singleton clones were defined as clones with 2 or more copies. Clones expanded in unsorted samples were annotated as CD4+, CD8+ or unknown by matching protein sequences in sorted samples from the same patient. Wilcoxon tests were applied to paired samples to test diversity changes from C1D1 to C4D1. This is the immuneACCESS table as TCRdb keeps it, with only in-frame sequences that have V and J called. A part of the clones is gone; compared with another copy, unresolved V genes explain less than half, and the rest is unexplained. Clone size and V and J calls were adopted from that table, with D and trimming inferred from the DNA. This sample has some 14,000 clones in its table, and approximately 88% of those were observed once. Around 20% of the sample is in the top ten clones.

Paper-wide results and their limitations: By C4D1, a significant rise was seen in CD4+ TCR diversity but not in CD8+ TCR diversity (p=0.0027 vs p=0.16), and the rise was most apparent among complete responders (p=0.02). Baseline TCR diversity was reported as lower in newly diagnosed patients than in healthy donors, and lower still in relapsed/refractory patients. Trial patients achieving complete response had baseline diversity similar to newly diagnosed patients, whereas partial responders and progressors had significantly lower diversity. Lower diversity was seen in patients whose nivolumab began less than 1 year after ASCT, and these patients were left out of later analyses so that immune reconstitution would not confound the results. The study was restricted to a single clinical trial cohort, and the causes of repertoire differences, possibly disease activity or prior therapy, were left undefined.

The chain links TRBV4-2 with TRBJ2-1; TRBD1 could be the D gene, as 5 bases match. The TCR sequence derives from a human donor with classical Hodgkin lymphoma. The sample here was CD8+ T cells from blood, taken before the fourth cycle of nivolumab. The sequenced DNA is TGTGCCAGCAGCCAAGGTCAGGGCTCCTACAATGAGCAGTTCTTC. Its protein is CASSQGQGSYNEQFF.